These 3 T cell receptor beta chains were all obtained from the same sample, sequenced in a study of blood T cell repertoires in COVID-19. TCRdb's copy holds only in-frame clones and misses some; the assay was immunoSEQ multiplex PCR. The sample shows roughly 140,000 clones, 80% of them seen only once. Sequencing was performed on peripheral blood. All receptors come from a man in his 60s with acute or convalescent COVID-19.

This clone appeared a few times. The gene calls are TRBV4-3 and TRBJ1-1; 7 nucleotides agree with TRBD1. J gave up 5 bases and V 2 bases, and 2 bases lay outside the gene matches. The germline V gene has CDR1 LGHNA and CDR2 YSLEER. This CDR3 is 13 amino acids long. CDR3 nucleotide sequence: TGCGCCAGCAGCCAAATACAGGGGACTGAAGCTTTCTTT. Residues: CASSQIQGTEAFF.

On this clone itself: Other DNA sequences from this sample encode an identical CDR3 as well. V usage is TRBV18 and J usage is TRBJ2-1; possible D gene TRBD2, 6 bases. The germline CDR1 and CDR2 sequences are KGHSH and LQKENI. V dropped 3 bases and J dropped 12 bases, with 12 bases sitting between them. This CDR3 comprises 12 residues. Written as DNA, the CDR3 is TGTGCCAGCTCACCGTCGACTAGGGGGCAGTTCTTC. Its translation: CASSPSTRGQFF.

This clone was counted only a few times. Different DNA sequences within this sample yield the same CDR3. J is TRBJ1-2 and V is TRBV6-5; possibly TRBD1 for D (6 bases). Deletions cut 0 bases from V and 2 bases from J, with 7 bases between. The CDR3 has 14 amino acids. CDR1 and CDR2 from the germline V gene are MNHEY and SVGAGI. The CDR3 spells CASSYSQGNYGYTF. The DNA for the CDR3 is TGTGCCAGCAGTTACTCACAGGGAAACTATGGCTACACCTTC.